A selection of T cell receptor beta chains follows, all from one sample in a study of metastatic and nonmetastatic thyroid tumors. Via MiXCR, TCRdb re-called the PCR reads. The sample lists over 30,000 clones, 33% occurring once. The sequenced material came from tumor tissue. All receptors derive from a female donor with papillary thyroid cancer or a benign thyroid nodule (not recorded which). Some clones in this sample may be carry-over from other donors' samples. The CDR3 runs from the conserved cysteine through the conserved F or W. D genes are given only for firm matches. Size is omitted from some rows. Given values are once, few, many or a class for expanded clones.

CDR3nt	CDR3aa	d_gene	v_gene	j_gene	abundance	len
TGTGCCAGCAGTTCGGGGGGAGGGACCGGGGAGCTGTTTTTT	CASSSGGGTGELFF	TRBD2	TRBV12-3/TRBV12-4	TRBJ2-2	NA	14
TGCAGTGCTAGATTCAGGGGCGAAGCTTTCTTT	CSARFRGEAFF	NA	TRBV20-1	TRBJ1-1	NA	11
TGTGCCAGCAGTTTGACAGGGGGGGACGTCCTGACTTTC	CASSLTGGDVLTF	TRBD1	TRBV27	TRBJ2-6	NA	13
TGTGCCAGCAGCTCGCCTTGGGGGAATTCACCCCTCCACTTT	CASSSPWGNSPLHF	NA	TRBV11-2	TRBJ1-6	NA	14
TGTGCCAGCAGCAGCTCGGGACAGATCTACGAGCAGTACTTC	CASSSSGQIYEQYF	TRBD1	TRBV7-9	TRBJ2-7	NA	14
TGTGCCAGCGCCGGTGTGGGATTGGATGGCTACACCTTC	CASAGVGLDGYTF	NA	TRBV27	TRBJ1-2	NA	13
TGTGCCAGCAGACCAGGACAGGGGAGGGGAGATACGCAGTATTTT	CASRPGQGRGDTQYF	TRBD1	TRBV2	TRBJ2-3	few	15
TGTGCCAGCAGGTTAACTCCGTGGGGCACAGATACGCAGTATTTT	CASRLTPWGTDTQYF	NA	TRBV12-3/TRBV12-4	TRBJ2-3	NA	15
TGTGCCAGCAGCGTAGACGCCGCAGGTTCACCCCTCCACTTT	CASSVDAAGSPLHF	NA	TRBV9	TRBJ1-6	once	14
TGTGCCAGCAGCTTACGAGCGGGGGGGCTCGGAGAGACCCAGTACTTC	CASSLRAGGLGETQYF	TRBD2	TRBV7-3	TRBJ2-5	NA	16